This TCR beta chain was recovered during a study of cytotoxic CD8 clonotypes in ibrutinib-treated CLL. Study background: The authors obtained response samples at a median of approximately 12 months of treatment, range 6 to 36.

This CDR3 is 14 amino acids long. V was trimmed by 1 base and J by 6 bases, leaving 12 bases between them. From germline, CDR1 is LGHNA and CDR2 YNFKEQ. Investigators sought sequencing depths of between 1 in 200,000 and 1 in 1 million T cells. TCRdb's table, derived via immunoSEQ multiplex PCR, lists solely in-frame clones and lacks some. Among around 310,000 clones listed, about 80% were seen once. Of note for this clone: Its target is not known.

Study-level points and caveats: At progression, clonality fell back toward baseline after rising at ibrutinib response.

The clonotype originates from a human donor with chronic lymphocytic leukemia. The chain links TRBV4-2 to TRBJ2-5; perhaps TRBD2 as D (6 bases). The material sequenced was PBMCs, taken before ibrutinib treatment. CDR3 DNA sequence: TGTGCCAGCAGCCAAGGGTTGGGGGGTCAGACCCAGTACTTC. Translation gives CASSQGLGGQTQYF.